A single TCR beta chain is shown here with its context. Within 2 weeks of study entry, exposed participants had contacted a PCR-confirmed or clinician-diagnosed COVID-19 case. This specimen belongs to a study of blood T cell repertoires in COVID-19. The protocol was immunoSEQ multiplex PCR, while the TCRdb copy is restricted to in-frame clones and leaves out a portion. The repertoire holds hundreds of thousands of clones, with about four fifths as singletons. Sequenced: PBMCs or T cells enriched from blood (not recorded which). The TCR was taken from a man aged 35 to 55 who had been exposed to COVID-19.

The CDR3 DNA sequence: TGTGCCAGCCGAGGGGGCGTGAGCTATGGCTACACCTTC. Translated, it gives CASRGGVSYGYTF. This chain uses TRBV5-8 with TRBJ1-2; 7 nucleotides align to TRBD1. This CDR3 comprises 13 residues. J gave up 4 bases and V 7 bases, and 7 bases lay outside the gene matches. Germline V gives CDR1 SGHTS, CDR2 YDEGEE.